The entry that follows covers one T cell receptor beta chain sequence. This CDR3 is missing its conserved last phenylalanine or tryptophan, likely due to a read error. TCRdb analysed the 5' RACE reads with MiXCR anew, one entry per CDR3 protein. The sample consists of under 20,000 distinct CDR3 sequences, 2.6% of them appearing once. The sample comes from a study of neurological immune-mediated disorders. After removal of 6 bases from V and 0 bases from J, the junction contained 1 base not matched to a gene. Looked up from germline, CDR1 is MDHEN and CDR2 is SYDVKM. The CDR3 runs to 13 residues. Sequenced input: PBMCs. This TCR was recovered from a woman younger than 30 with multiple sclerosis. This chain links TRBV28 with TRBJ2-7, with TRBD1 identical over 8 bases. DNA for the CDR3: TGTGCCAGCAGGGGACAGGTCTCCTACGAGCAGTACAAC. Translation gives CASRGQVSYEQYN.